Below are 26 T cell receptor beta chains sequenced from a single sample in a study of cytomegalovirus exposure and HLA in healthy donors (dated by TCRdb to about 2017). To prepare the library, the immunoSEQ multiplex PCR assay was applied. A mixture of 60 forward primers for TCR Vbeta segments and 13 reverse primers for TCR Jbeta segments was used in the multiplex PCR. Imported from immuneACCESS, the table was reduced by TCRdb to in-frame sequences with V and J called. These copies leave out some clones; in studies compared against another copy, an unresolved V gene accounts for under half, and the cause of the remainder is not known. This sample comprises 100,000 to 150,000 clones, about 8.5% of them detected only once. The ten largest clonotypes hold 4.5% to 6% of the sample. Sequenced sample: PBMCs. These receptors came from a middle-aged man in good health and CMV-seronegative.

This clone was detected only a few times. The rearrangement links TRBV6-1 to TRBJ2-4; TRBD1 might be the D (7 bases). Trimming cost V 6 bases and J 3 bases, with 15 bases left between them. Germline loops: CDR1 MNHNS, CDR2 SASEGT. The CDR3 is 15 amino acids. The DNA of the CDR3 is TGTGCCAGCAGGAACCCAGGGGGAGGCAAAAACATTCAGTACTTC. This codes for CASRNPGGGKNIQYF.

This clone was observed a few times. V usage is TRBV19 and J usage is TRBJ1-2, with 10 bases lining up with TRBD1. The CDR3 is 13 amino acids. V was clipped by 2 bases and J by 8 bases; unmatched bases: 2. From germline, CDR1 is LNHDA and CDR2 SQIVND (reference sequence). CDR3 protein: CASSIRDRGGYTF. CDR3 sequence (DNA): TGTGCCAGTAGTATAAGGGACAGGGGAGGCTACACCTTC. The full variable domain, rest sourced from reference TRBV19 and TRBJ1-2, is DGGITQSPKYLFRKEGQNVTLSCEQNLNHDAMYWYRQDPGQGLRLIYYSQIVNDFQKGDIAEGYSVSREKKESFPLTVTSAQKNPTAFYLCASSIRDRGGYTFGSGTRLTVV.

This clone has more than one count but fewer than ten. The chain combines TRBV11-2 with TRBJ2-1; 7 nucleotides agree with TRBD1. The germline gives CDR1 SGHAT, CDR2 FQNNGV. V lost 5 bases and J lost 0; bases outside the gene matches: 10. This CDR3 is built from 17 residues. This CDR3 reads CASSTRDSLSSYNEQFF. As DNA, the CDR3 is TGTGCCAGCAGCACCCGGGACAGCCTTTCCTCCTACAATGAGCAGTTCTTC.

Only a few counts were recorded for this clone. The chain combines TRBV25-1 with TRBJ2-7; 8 bases fit TRBD1. The CDR3 extends over 14 amino acids. V was clipped by 3 bases and J by 4 bases; unmatched bases: 5. Per the germline V gene, CDR1 is MGHDK and CDR2 is SYGVNS. The CDR3 reads CASSENTGGYEQYF. CDR3 bases: TGTGCCAGCAGTGAGAACACAGGGGGTTACGAGCAGTACTTC.

This chain links TRBV25-1 with TRBJ1-1; D call uncertain. The CDR3 runs 14 residues. V lost 1 base to trimming and J lost 2 bases, with 8 bases between them. Per germline, CDR1 MGHDK and CDR2 SYGVNS. The CDR3 loop is CASSESGSNTEAFF. The CDR3, as DNA: TGTGCCAGCAGTGAATCGGGGAGTAACACTGAAGCTTTCTTT. The full variable domain, completed using reference TRBV25-1 and TRBJ1-1, is EADIYQTPRYLVIGTGKKITLECSQTMGHDKMYWYQQDPGMELHLIHYSYGVNSTEKGDLSSESTVSRIRTEHFPLTLESARPSHTSQYLCASSESGSNTEAFFGQGTRLTVV.

This chain links TRBV7-2 with TRBJ2-1, with 9 bases that match TRBD2. After removal of 1 base from V and 4 bases from J, the junction contained 2 bases not matched to a gene. Germline CDR1 reads SGHTA; CDR2 reads FQGNSA. CDR3 length equals 15 residues. The CDR3: CASSLGGGGYNEQFF. The CDR3 coding sequence is TGTGCCAGCAGCTTAGGCGGGGGGGGTTACAATGAGCAGTTCTTC.

This chain joins TRBV2 and TRBJ1-4; TRBD1 aligns across 10 bases. J was trimmed by 8 bases and V by 7 bases; bases with no gene match: 7. This CDR3 has 14 amino acids. The germline CDR1 and CDR2 sequences are SNHLY and FYNNEI. Here the CDR3 DNA reads TGTGCCAGCAACTCCGGGACAGGGGCCGAAAAACTGTTTTTT. Its protein is CASNSGTGAEKLFF.

Only a few counts were recorded for this clone. This chain uses TRBV25-1 with TRBJ1-4, with D unresolved. The germline V and J ends were trimmed by 0 bases and 3 bases, with 5 bases remaining between them. Germline CDR1 MGHDK, CDR2 SYGVNS. CDR3 length: 14 amino acids. The CDR3 DNA sequence: TGTGCCAGCAGTGAATACGGTTCTAATGAAAAACTGTTTTTT. Amino acid sequence: CASSEYGSNEKLFF.

There are a few counts of this clone. This rearrangement joins TRBV2 to TRBJ2-3, with 13 bases aligning to TRBD2. Germline assignment: CDR1 SNHLY and CDR2 FYNNEI. The CDR3 is made up of 22 amino acids. With V trimmed by 3 bases and J by 2 bases, 20 bases remained unmatched. The CDR3: CASSDWRGPGLAGRRVTDTQYF. The CDR3 coding sequence is TGTGCCAGCAGTGATTGGCGTGGCCCGGGACTAGCGGGGAGGAGGGTCACAGATACGCAGTATTTT. Supplemented by reference TRBV2 and TRBJ2-3, the full variable domain reads EPEVTQTPSHQVTQMGQEVILRCVPISNHLYFYWYRQILGQKVEFLVSFYNNEISEKSEIFDDQFSVERPDGSNFTLKIRSTKLEDSAMYFCASSDWRGPGLAGRRVTDTQYFGPGTRLTVL.

This clone has more than one count but fewer than ten. CDR3 nucleotide sequence: TGTGCCAGCAGCCCCCCCTTCGAGCAGTACTTC. The encoded protein is CASSPPFEQYF. The chain employs TRBV7-2 and TRBJ2-7; no definite D call. V was pared by 5 bases and J by 6 bases, with 8 bases between. The CDR3 length is 11 residues. CDR1 is SGHTA and CDR2 is FQGNSA in the germline V gene.

V usage is TRBV25-1 and J usage is TRBJ1-2; 11 nucleotides match TRBD1. CDR3 length: 15 residues. V was clipped by 10 bases and J by 1 base; unmatched bases: 8. Germline V lookup: CDR1 MGHDK, CDR2 SYGVNS. CDR3 sequence reads: CATRDRGIFNYGYTF. The CDR3 bases are TGTGCCACCCGGGACAGGGGGATATTTAACTATGGCTACACCTTC.

The chain couples TRBV5-6 to TRBJ2-7; 9 bases line up with TRBD1. This CDR3 is 15 amino acids long. In germline, CDR1 is SGHDT, CDR2 YYEEEE. Trimming removed 4 bases from V and 4 bases from J; junction bases left unmatched: 9. CDR3 amino acids: CASSTSGTGPYEQYF. CDR3 coding DNA: TGTGCCAGCAGCACTTCCGGGACAGGGCCGTACGAGCAGTACTTC.

The rearrangement joins TRBV29-1 to TRBJ2-1; the match to TRBD1 covers 10 bases. The CDR3 runs to 13 residues. Germline CDR1 and CDR2: SQVTM and ANQGSEA. J gave up 11 bases and V 8 bases, and 12 bases lay outside the gene matches. The DNA for the CDR3 is TGCAGCTCTCGGGACAGGGGAGCCCAGAAGCAGTTCTTC. This encodes CSSRDRGAQKQFF.

The gene calls are TRBV28 and TRBJ2-1; D might be TRBD2 (5 bases). Trimming shortened V by 5 bases and J by 0 bases, and 14 bases separated the two germline ends. CDR1 and CDR2 from the germline V gene are MDHEN and SYDVKM. This CDR3 has 16 residues. The CDR3 loop reads CASSPSTGSSYNEQFF. CDR3 sequence (DNA): TGTGCCAGCAGTCCCTCGACGGGGAGCTCCTACAATGAGCAGTTCTTC.

The sample holds a few counts of this clone. The chain couples TRBV5-1 to TRBJ2-7; 8 bases line up with TRBD1. Trimming removed 3 bases from V and 5 bases from J; junction bases left unmatched: 1. There are 12 residues in the CDR3. Germline V gene lookup returns CDR1 SGHRS and CDR2 YFSETQ. The CDR3 region is CASSWTGHEQYF. In DNA, the CDR3 is TGCGCCAGCAGCTGGACAGGGCACGAGCAGTACTTC.

V gene TRBV6-6 combines with J gene TRBJ2-2; 8 bases are shared with TRBD1. The trim removed 5 bases at V and 2 bases at J, leaving 7 bases unmatched. This CDR3 is built from 16 residues. Looked up from germline, CDR1 is MNHNY and CDR2 is SVGAGI (reference sequence). The CDR3 loop is CASSHPGQDNTGELFF. The CDR3, as DNA: TGTGCCAGCAGTCACCCGGGACAGGATAACACCGGGGAGCTGTTTTTT.

Note on this clone: The identical CDR3 is also encoded by other nucleotide sequences in the sample. This chain connects TRBV9 to TRBJ1-4; a possible D gene is TRBD1 (6 bases). CDR3 length equals 15 residues. V lost 2 bases and J 4 bases, leaving 12 bases between the germline ends. Germline values: CDR1 SGDLS, CDR2 YYNGEE. CDR3: CASSVAGDLNEKLFF. The CDR3 DNA follows: TGTGCCAGCAGCGTCGCAGGGGACCTTAATGAAAAACTGTTTTTT.

This clone was found a few times. The rearrangement links TRBV7-9 to TRBJ1-1; D gene ambiguous. The CDR3 has 14 residues. V dropped 1 base and J dropped 1 base, with 7 bases sitting between them. From germline, CDR1 is SEHNR and CDR2 FQNEAQ (reference sequence). The CDR3 DNA sequence: TGTGCCAGCAGCTTAGTCTATCCGAACACTGAAGCTTTCTTT. It codes for CASSLVYPNTEAFF.

This chain joins TRBV27 and TRBJ2-5; a weak D match, TRBD1 (6 bases). Per the germline V gene, CDR1 is MNHEY and CDR2 is SMNVEV (reference sequence). This CDR3 comprises 14 residues. The germline V and J ends were trimmed by 3 bases and 5 bases, with 13 bases remaining between them. The CDR3 DNA is TGTGCCAGCAGTTTCGGCAGGGGTATGGAGACCCAGTACTTC. It codes for CASSFGRGMETQYF.

This clone has only a few counts. This chain links TRBV10-3 with TRBJ2-4; a weak D match, TRBD1 (6 bases). This CDR3 contains 15 residues. Germline-derived CDR1 and CDR2 are ENHRY and SYGVKD. V was pared by 0 bases and J by 5 bases, with 11 bases between. This CDR3 reads CAISESKWTENIQYF. The CDR3 coding sequence is TGTGCCATCAGTGAGTCGAAATGGACAGAAAACATTCAGTACTTC.

This clone was counted between two and nine times. V and J are TRBV5-6 and TRBJ2-1, with 9 nucleotides matching TRBD2. The CDR3 is made up of 14 amino acids. The junction had 5 bases not matched to a gene; V was cut back by 6 bases and J by 4 bases. Germline CDR1 and CDR2: SGHDT and YYEEEE. This chain's CDR3 is CASTQAGGYNEQFF. Here the CDR3 DNA reads TGTGCCAGCACACAAGCGGGGGGATACAATGAGCAGTTCTTC. Based on the CDR3 plus reference TRBV5-6 and TRBJ2-1, the full variable domain is DAGVTQSPTHLIKTRGQQVTLRCSPKSGHDTVSWYQQALGQGPQFIFQYYEEEERQRGNFPDRFSGHQFPNYSSELNVNALLLGDSALYLCASTQAGGYNEQFFGPGTRLTVL.

This chain connects TRBV7-9 to TRBJ2-6; possible D gene TRBD2, 5 bases. The CDR3 sequence is 14 residues long. Trimming took off 8 bases at V and 4 bases at J, with 12 bases between the two ends. The V gene's germline CDR1 is SEHNR and CDR2 FQNEAQ (reference sequence). The CDR3 spells CASFPRAGANVLTF. CDR3 in DNA: TGTGCCAGCTTCCCGAGGGCGGGGGCCAACGTCCTGACTTTC.

This clone was counted a few times. The rearrangement joins TRBV5-4 to TRBJ2-5; 8 nucleotides match TRBD1. In germline, CDR1 is SGHNT, CDR2 YYREEE (reference sequence). The CDR3 sequence is 13 residues long. With 4 bases clipped from V and 5 bases from J, the junction kept 4 bases outside the gene matches. DNA of the CDR3: TGTGCCAGCAGCGCGGACAGGGCGGAGACCCAGTACTTC. Translated, it gives CASSADRAETQYF.

In this sample, this clone turned up a few times. The chain combines TRBV4-3 with TRBJ1-1; D unresolved. This CDR3 spans 13 amino acids. Germline assignment: CDR1 LGHNA and CDR2 YSLEER. V was trimmed by 2 bases and J by 1 base, leaving 5 bases between them. The CDR3 bases are TGCGCCAGCAGCCAATCCCGGAACACTGAAGCTTTCTTT. It yields the protein CASSQSRNTEAFF.

This clone was counted only a few times. CDR3 region: CASTGRGVDYGYTF. CDR3 sequence (DNA): TGTGCCAGCACCGGGAGAGGGGTTGACTATGGCTACACCTTC. The chain recombines TRBV7-2 with TRBJ1-2; possible D gene TRBD1, 5 bases. Germline CDR1 SGHTA, CDR2 FQGNSA. This CDR3 has 14 amino acids. Trimming took 7 bases from V and 3 from J, leaving 15 bases between them.

The chain is built from TRBV7-8 and TRBJ2-3, with 9 positions matching TRBD2. CDR1 is SGHVS, CDR2 FQNEAQ, per germline. V lost 3 bases, J lost 0 bases, and 1 base stayed unmatched. The CDR3 has 15 residues. As DNA, the CDR3 is TGTGCCAGCAGCTTTAGCGGGGGTAGCACAGATACGCAGTATTTT. Its translation is CASSFSGGSTDTQYF.